This TCR beta chain was recorded in a study of shared clonotypes between healthy human individuals. Genomic DNA per cell subset filled all wells of several immunoSEQ plates. The method was immunoSEQ multiplex PCR; TCRdb's version includes in-frame clones alone and lacks a portion of them. Among millions of clones listed, approximately 93% were seen once. The V and J ends lost 7 bases and 5 bases respectively, with 17 bases between them. In germline, CDR1 is LNHDA, CDR2 SQIVND (reference sequence). There are 14 residues in the CDR3. The receptor's source is a man aged 18-30 years in good health. Some clones in this sample may be carry-over from other donors' samples. This chain connects TRBV19 to TRBJ1-1; D call uncertain. Input material: naive CD4+ T cells from PBMCs. Subset given: CD45RA+ positively selected. This CDR3 is CASKPGPEGTEAFF. The CDR3 DNA reads as TGTGCCAGTAAACCGGGTCCGGAGGGTACTGAAGCTTTCTTT. Using reference TRBV19 and TRBJ1-1 for the parts outside the CDR3, the full variable domain is DGGITQSPKYLFRKEGQNVTLSCEQNLNHDAMYWYRQDPGQGLRLIYYSQIVNDFQKGDIAEGYSVSREKKESFPLTVTSAQKNPTAFYLCASKPGPEGTEAFFGQGTRLTVV.